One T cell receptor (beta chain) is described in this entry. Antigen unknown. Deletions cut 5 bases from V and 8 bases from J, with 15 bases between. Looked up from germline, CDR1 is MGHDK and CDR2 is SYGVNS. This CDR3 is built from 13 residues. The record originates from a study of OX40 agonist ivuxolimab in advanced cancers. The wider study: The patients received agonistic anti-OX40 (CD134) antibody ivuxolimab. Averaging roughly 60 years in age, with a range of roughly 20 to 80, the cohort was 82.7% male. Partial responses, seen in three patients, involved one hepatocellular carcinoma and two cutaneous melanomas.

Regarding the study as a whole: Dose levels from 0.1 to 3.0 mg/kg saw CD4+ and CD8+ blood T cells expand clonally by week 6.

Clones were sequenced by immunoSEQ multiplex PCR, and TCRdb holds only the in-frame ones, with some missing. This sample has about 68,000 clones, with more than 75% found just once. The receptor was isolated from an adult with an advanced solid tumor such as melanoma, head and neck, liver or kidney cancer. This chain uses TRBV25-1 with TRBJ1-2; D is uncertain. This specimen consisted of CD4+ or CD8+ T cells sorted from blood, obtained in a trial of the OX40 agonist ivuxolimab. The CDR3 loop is CASSPTQRGGYTF. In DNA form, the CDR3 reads TGTGCCAGCAGTCCGACTCAAAGAGGAGGCTACACCTTC.